A single sample gave rise to the 11 T cell receptor beta chains below, sequenced in a study of blood T cells in healthy people across ages (dated by TCRdb to between 2015 and 2017). The library was generated by 5' RACE. The sample was run on an Illumina HiSeq 2500. A second roughly 6 to 12 cycle PCR used a sample-barcoded 5' primer and a J-beta primer mix. TCRdb handled the public reads itself, with Q25 trimming in fastp and clone calling in MiXCR, and kept productive beta chains. Rows are combined by CDR3 protein, so each entry shows the most common genes and DNA. The table for this sample lists roughly 730,000 distinct CDR3 sequences; 56% of them were counted only once. Approximately 24% of the sample is held by the ten biggest clonotypes. Specimen: blood. The receptors stem from a middle-aged man in good health.

This clonotype was recorded once. J is TRBJ1-1 and V is TRBV25-1, with unresolved D. CDR3 length equals 13 residues. The germline V and J ends were trimmed by 1 base and 5 bases, with 8 bases remaining between them. Germline CDR1 and CDR2: MGHDK and SYGVNS. As DNA, the CDR3 is TGTGCCAGCAGTGAATCCCAGTGGACTGAAGCTTTCTTT. It is translated as CASSESQWTEAFF.

This clonotype appeared a single time. V usage is TRBV29-1 and J usage is TRBJ2-1; 9 nucleotides line up with TRBD2. The CDR3 consists of 14 residues. Germline-derived CDR1 and CDR2 are SQVTM and ANQGSEA. The J segment lost 5 bases and the V segment lost 1 base, leaving 3 bases of the junction unmatched. The CDR3: CSVEGTSEDNEQFF. In nucleotides, the CDR3 is TGCAGCGTTGAAGGGACTAGCGAGGACAATGAGCAGTTCTTC.

The chain links TRBV15 to TRBJ2-3; D is uncertain. The V gene's germline CDR1 is LNHNV and CDR2 YYDKDF (reference sequence). V lost 3 bases, J lost 2 bases, and 12 bases lay in between. CDR3 length equals 15 residues. The CDR3 spells CATSSPGRYTDTQYF. In DNA, the CDR3 is TGTGCCACCAGCAGTCCGGGCAGATACACAGATACGCAGTATTTT.

This rearrangement joins TRBV9 to TRBJ2-3; TRBD2 matches 9 bases. Germline V CDR1 and CDR2: SGDLS, YYNGEE. The junction had 15 bases not matched to a gene; V was cut back by 4 bases and J by 6 bases. The CDR3 consists of 17 residues. CDR3 loop: CASSPPGGREGTDTQYF. The DNA of the CDR3 is TGTGCCAGCAGCCCCCCAGGGGGGCGGGAGGGTACGGATACGCAGTATTTT.

The V call is TRBV9, the J call TRBJ2-1; D unclear. The better agreement between TRBJ2-7 and the DNA end casts doubt on the J call. The CDR3 totals 15 residues. Germline V CDR1 and CDR2: SGDLS, YYNGEE. CDR3: CASSANPGPAYEQYF. CDR3 in DNA: TGTGCCAGCAGCGCCAATCCCGGGCCAGCCTACGAGCAGTACTTC.

This clonotype was found once. V is TRBV2 and J is TRBJ1-1, with a weak D call TRBD1 (6 bases). With 2 bases removed from V and 6 bases from J, the gap between germline ends came to 13 bases. The CDR3 extends over 14 amino acids. Germline-derived CDR1 and CDR2 are SNHLY and FYNNEI. The CDR3 DNA reads TGTGCCAGCAGTGAAACAGGGCGGGGCGCTGAAGCTTTCTTT. It translates to CASSETGRGAEAFF.

This chain connects TRBV20-1 to TRBJ2-3, with D perhaps matching TRBD2 (6 bases). V was shortened by 3 bases and J by 3 bases, with 19 bases between the two germline ends. CDR1 is DFQATT and CDR2 is SNEGSKA in the germline V gene (reference sequence). The CDR3 is 16 residues long. CDR3: CSASKGDSRGTDTQYF. The CDR3 coding sequence is TGCAGTGCTAGTAAGGGTGACTCCCGGGGGACAGATACGCAGTATTTT.

V and J are TRBV5-1 and TRBJ2-1; 8 bases map to TRBD1. Germline loops: CDR1 SGHRS, CDR2 YFSETQ. With V trimmed by 6 bases and J by 7 bases, 15 bases remained unmatched. The CDR3 totals 16 residues. CDR3 nucleotides: TGCGCCAGCACCATCGTTGCAGGGGGCTTTAGTAATGAGCAGTTCTTC. Its translation is CASTIVAGGFSNEQFF. The whole variable domain, remainder taken from reference TRBV5-1 and TRBJ2-1, is KAGVTQTPRYLIKTRGQQVTLSCSPISGHRSVSWYQQTPGQGLQFLFEYFSETQRNKGNFPGRFSGRQFSNSRSEMNVSTLELGDSALYLCASTIVAGGFSNEQFFGPGTRLTVL.

V usage is TRBV4-3 and J usage is TRBJ1-2, with a tentative D call TRBD1 (6 bases). The V end was cut by 0 bases, the J end by 6 bases, with 17 bases between. Germline V gene lookup returns CDR1 LGHNA and CDR2 YSLEER. This CDR3 spans 16 amino acids. In DNA, the CDR3 is TGCGCCAGCAGCCAAGATGGGACAAGAGTGCCAAATGGCTACACCTTC. Residues: CASSQDGTRVPNGYTF.

V is TRBV12-3 or TRBV12-4 and J is TRBJ2-5; 9 nucleotides line up with TRBD2. The junction had 7 bases not matched to a gene; V was cut back by 6 bases and J by 2 bases. The CDR3 spans 15 residues. CDR3 DNA sequence: TGTGCCAGCAGGGGGGCTAGCGGGGCACAAGAGACCCAGTACTTC. This codes for CASRGASGAQETQYF.

For the CDR3, the DNA is TGCGCCAGCACCGACGTAAAGACCTCTAGTGTCAACGTCCTGACTTTC. This translates into CASTDVKTSSVNVLTF. The chain uses TRBV5-1 and TRBJ2-6; D ambiguous. CDR1 is SGHRS, CDR2 YFSETQ, per germline. This CDR3 comprises 16 residues. With 6 bases removed from V and 9 bases from J, the gap between germline ends came to 22 bases.